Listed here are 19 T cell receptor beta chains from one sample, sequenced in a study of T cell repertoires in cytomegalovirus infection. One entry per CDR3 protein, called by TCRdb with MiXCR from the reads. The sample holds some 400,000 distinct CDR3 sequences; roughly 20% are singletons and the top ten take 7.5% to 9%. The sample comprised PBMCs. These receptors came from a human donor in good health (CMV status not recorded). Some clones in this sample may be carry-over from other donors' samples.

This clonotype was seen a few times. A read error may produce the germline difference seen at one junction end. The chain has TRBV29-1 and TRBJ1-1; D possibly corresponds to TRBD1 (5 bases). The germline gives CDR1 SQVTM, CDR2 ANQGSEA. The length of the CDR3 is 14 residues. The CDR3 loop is CSVEGGGMGTEAFF. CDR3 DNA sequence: TGCAGCGTCGAAGGCGGGGGAATGGGCACTGAAGCTTTCTTT.

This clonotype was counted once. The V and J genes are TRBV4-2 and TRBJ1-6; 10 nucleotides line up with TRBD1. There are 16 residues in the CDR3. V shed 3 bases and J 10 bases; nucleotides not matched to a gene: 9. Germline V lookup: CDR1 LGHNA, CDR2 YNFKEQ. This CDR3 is CASSHISGTGASPLHF. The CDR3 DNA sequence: TGTGCCAGCAGCCACATTTCCGGGACAGGGGCCTCACCCCTCCACTTT.

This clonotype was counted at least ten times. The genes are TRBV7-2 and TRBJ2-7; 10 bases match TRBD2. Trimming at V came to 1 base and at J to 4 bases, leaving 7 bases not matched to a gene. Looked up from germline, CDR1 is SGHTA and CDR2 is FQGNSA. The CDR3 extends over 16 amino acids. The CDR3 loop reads CASSLVGLAGAYEQYF. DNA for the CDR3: TGTGCCAGCAGCTTAGTTGGGCTAGCGGGGGCTTACGAGCAGTACTTC.

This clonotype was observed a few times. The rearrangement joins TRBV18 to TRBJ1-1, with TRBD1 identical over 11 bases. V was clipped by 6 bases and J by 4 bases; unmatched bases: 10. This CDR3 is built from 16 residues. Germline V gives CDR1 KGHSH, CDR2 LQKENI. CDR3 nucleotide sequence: TGTGCCAGCTCCCGTGGACAGGGGGCGGGAATCACTGAAGCTTTCTTT. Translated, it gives CASSRGQGAGITEAFF. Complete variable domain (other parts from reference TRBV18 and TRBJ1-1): NAGVMQNPRHLVRRRGQEARLRCSPMKGHSHVYWYRQLPEEGLKFMVYLQKENIIDESGMPKERFSAEFPKEGPSILRIQQVVRGDSAAYFCASSRGQGAGITEAFFGQGTRLTVV.

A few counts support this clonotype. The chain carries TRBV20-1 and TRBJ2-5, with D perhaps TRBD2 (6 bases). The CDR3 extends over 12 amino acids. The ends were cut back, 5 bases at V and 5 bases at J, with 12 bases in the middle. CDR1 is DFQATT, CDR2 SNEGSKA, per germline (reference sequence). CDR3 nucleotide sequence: TGCAGTGCTGGGGTCCGGGGGGAGACCCAGTACTTC. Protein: CSAGVRGETQYF.

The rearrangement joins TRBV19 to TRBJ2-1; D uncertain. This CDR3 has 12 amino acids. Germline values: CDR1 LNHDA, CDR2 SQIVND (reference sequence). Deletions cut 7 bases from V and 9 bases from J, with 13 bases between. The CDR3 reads CASTIKLSEQFF. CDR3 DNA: TGTGCCAGTACCATTAAGTTGAGTGAGCAGTTCTTC. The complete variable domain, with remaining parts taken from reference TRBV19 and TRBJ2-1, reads DGGITQSPKYLFRKEGQNVTLSCEQNLNHDAMYWYRQDPGQGLRLIYYSQIVNDFQKGDIAEGYSVSREKKESFPLTVTSAQKNPTAFYLCASTIKLSEQFFGPGTRLTVL.

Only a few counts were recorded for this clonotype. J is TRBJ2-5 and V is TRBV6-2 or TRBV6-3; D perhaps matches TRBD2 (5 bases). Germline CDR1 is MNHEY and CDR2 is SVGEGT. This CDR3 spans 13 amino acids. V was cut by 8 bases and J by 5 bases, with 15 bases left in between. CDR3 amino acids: CASERTWRETQYF. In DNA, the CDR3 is TGTGCCAGCGAGAGGACGTGGAGGGAGACCCAGTACTTC.

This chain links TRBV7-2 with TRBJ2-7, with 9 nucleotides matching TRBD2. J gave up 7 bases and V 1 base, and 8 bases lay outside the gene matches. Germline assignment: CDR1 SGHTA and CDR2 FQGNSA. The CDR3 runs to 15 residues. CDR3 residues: CASSLGLAGPGEQYF. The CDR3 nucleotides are TGTGCCAGCAGCTTAGGGCTAGCGGGGCCGGGAGAGCAGTACTTC.

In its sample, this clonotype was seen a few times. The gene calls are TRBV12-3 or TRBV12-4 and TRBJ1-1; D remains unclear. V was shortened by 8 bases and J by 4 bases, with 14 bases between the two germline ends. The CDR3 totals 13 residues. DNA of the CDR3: TGTGCCAGCCGATCCTCGAGCGGCACTGAAGCTTTCTTT. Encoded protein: CASRSSSGTEAFF.

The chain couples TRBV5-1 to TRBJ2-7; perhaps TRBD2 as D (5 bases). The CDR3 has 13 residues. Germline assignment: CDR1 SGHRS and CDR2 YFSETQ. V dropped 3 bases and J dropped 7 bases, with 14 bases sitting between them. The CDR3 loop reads CASSYSGTGEQYF. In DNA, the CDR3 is TGCGCCAGCAGCTATTCGGGAACGGGTGAGCAGTACTTC.

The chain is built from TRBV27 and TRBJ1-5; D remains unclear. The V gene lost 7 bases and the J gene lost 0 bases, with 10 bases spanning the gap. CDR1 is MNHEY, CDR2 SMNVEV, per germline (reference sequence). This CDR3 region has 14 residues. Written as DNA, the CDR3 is TGTGCCAGCAAGGGTGGGCGTAGCAATCAGCCCCAGCATTTT. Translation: CASKGGRSNQPQHF.

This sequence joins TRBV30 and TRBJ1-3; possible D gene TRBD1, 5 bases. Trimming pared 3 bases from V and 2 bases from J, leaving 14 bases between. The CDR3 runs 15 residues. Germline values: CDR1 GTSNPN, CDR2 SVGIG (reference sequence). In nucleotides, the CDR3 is TGTGCCTGGAGAGGTGCAGGGAAAGCTGGAAACACCATATATTTT. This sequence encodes CAWRGAGKAGNTIYF.

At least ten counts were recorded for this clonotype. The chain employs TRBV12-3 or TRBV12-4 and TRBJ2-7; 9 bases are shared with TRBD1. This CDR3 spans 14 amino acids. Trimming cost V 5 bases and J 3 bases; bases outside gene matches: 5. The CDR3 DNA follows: TGTGCCAGCAGTAGCACAGGGGGCTTCTACGAGCAGTACTTC. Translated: CASSSTGGFYEQYF.

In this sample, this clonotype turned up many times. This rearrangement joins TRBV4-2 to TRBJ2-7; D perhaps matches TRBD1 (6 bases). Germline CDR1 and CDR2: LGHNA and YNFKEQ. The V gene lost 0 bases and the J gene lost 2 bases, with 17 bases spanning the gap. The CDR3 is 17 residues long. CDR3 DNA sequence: TGTGCCAGCAGCCAAGATAGGGGGACGGCTTCCCCCTACGAGCAGTACTTC. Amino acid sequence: CASSQDRGTASPYEQYF.

The CDR3 region is CASSYSASGGYYNEQFF. CDR3 DNA: TGTGCCAGCAGTTACTCGGCTAGCGGGGGTTATTACAATGAGCAGTTCTTC. The chain joins TRBV6-6 to TRBJ2-1; 10 nucleotides match TRBD2. The junction had 6 bases not matched to a gene; V was cut back by 0 bases and J by 4 bases. The V gene's germline CDR1 is MNHNY and CDR2 SVGAGI (reference sequence). The CDR3 is 17 amino acids.

The CDR3, as DNA: TGCGCCAGCAGCTTGGGGGGCAACGGGGTCGAGCAGTACTTC. Protein product: CASSLGGNGVEQYF. The V and J genes are TRBV5-1 and TRBJ2-7, with D tentatively TRBD1 or TRBD2 (5 bases each). CDR3 length equals 14 residues. V dropped 0 bases and J dropped 6 bases, with 13 bases sitting between them. Germline CDR1 and CDR2: SGHRS and YFSETQ.

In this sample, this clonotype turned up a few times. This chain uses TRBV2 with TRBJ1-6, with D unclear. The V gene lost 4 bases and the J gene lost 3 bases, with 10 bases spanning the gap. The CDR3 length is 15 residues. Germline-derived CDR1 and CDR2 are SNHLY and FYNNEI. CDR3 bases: TGTGCCAGCAGTGCTGGAGTCAGCTATAATTCACCCCTCCACTTT. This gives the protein CASSAGVSYNSPLHF.

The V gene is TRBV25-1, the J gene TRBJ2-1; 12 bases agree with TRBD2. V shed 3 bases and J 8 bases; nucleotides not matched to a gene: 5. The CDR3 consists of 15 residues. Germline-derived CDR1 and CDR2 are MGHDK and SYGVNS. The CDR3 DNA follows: TGTGCCAGCAGTGACATGACTAGCGGGAGTTATGAGCAGTTCTTC. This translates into CASSDMTSGSYEQFF.

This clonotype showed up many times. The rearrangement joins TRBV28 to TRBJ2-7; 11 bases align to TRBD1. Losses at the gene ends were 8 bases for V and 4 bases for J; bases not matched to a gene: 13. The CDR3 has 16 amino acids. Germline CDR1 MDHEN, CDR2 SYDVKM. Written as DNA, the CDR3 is TGTGCCAGCTGCGACGGGGAGGGACAGGGGGAATACGAGCAGTACTTC. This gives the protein CASCDGEGQGEYEQYF.